Listed below are T cell receptor beta chains from one sample, sequenced in a study of shared clonotypes between healthy human individuals. TCRdb's table, derived via immunoSEQ multiplex PCR, lists solely in-frame clones and lacks some. The table has around 2,000,000 clones, 95% seen once; the top ten hold 0.13%. The sequenced material came from naive CD4+ T cells sorted from blood. Receptor source: a man aged 18 to 29 in good health. The CDR3 runs from the conserved cysteine through the conserved F or W. A D gene is named only where the DNA matches it firmly. Clone size is given for some rows only: seen once, a few or many times, or a class if the clone is expanded.

size	J	D	V	CDR3	DNA
-	TRBJ1-2	TRBD1	TRBV7-9	CASSLVAGTGTGYTF	TGTGCCAGCAGCTTAGTGGCCGGGACAGGGACAGGCTACACCTTC
-	TRBJ2-6	-	TRBV19	CATQIGNSGANVLTF	TGTGCCACACAAATAGGGAACTCTGGGGCCAACGTCCTGACTTTC
-	TRBJ1-1	-	TRBV11-2	CASREPPNTEAFF	TGTGCCAGCAGGGAACCTCCGAACACTGAAGCTTTCTTT
few	TRBJ1-2	-	TRBV6-5	CASSDTKNYGYTF	TGTGCCAGCAGCGACACAAAAAACTATGGCTACACCTTC
-	TRBJ2-3	-	TRBV19	CASSNEQGATDTQYF	TGTGCCAGTAGTAACGAACAGGGTGCCACAGATACGCAGTATTTT
-	TRBJ2-1	TRBD1	TRBV5-1	CASSSADRANEQFF	TGCGCCAGCAGCTCCGCGGACAGGGCCAATGAGCAGTTCTTC
-	TRBJ2-1	TRBD2	TRBV25-1	CASSDSGLVDNEQFF	TGTGCCAGCAGTGACTCAGGACTAGTGGACAATGAGCAGTTCTTC
-	TRBJ1-2	-	TRBV28	CASSSRPGAVDGYTF	TGTGCCAGCAGCTCCAGACCAGGGGCCGTCGATGGCTACACCTTC
-	TRBJ1-5	TRBD1	TRBV29-1	CSAGGAGQPQHF	TGCAGCGCAGGGGGCGCGGGGCAGCCCCAGCATTTT
-	TRBJ2-5	TRBD2	TRBV9	CASSAGLAGSQRGGPETQYF	TGTGCCAGCAGCGCGGGACTAGCGGGCAGCCAAAGAGGGGGGCCCGAGACCCAGTACTTC
-	TRBJ1-2	-	TRBV28	CASSLTTRQVAGYTF	TGTGCCAGCAGTTTAACCACCCGACAGGTGGCGGGCTACACCTTC
-	TRBJ1-6	-	TRBV7-9	CASSFSIAGTHSPLHF	TGTGCCAGCAGCTTTAGTATCGCAGGGACCCATTCACCCCTCCACTTT
once	TRBJ2-2	TRBD2	TRBV5-1	CASSALIAGARFGELFF	TGCGCCAGCAGCGCATTAATAGCGGGAGCGCGTTTCGGGGAGCTGTTTTTT